Presented here are 19 T cell receptor beta chains from one specimen sequenced in a study of T cells in Graves' hyperthyroidism and ophthalmopathy. Using RNA transcripts as the source, TCR beta CDR3 regions were amplified. The HTBI primer set was used in a first-round RT-PCR of the TCR CDR3. MiXCR was run by TCRdb on the multiplex PCR reads, yielding one entry per CDR3 protein. The sample contains 300,000 or so distinct CDR3 sequences, 15% to 20% of which appear only once. The sequenced material came from blood. Receptors originate from a woman between 50 and 59 years old with Graves' hyperthyroidism.

This clonotype appeared a few times. The CDR3 here is CASSLGTGGYNSPLHF. The CDR3 nucleotides read TGTGCCAGCAGCCTGGGGACAGGGGGCTACAATTCACCCCTCCACTTT. The chain carries TRBV3-1 and TRBJ1-6; 12 positions agree with TRBD1. Germline assignment: CDR1 LGHDT and CDR2 YNNKEL (reference sequence). J was trimmed by 7 bases and V by 4 bases; bases with no gene match: 5. The CDR3 is 16 amino acids. Combining the CDR3 with reference TRBV3-1 and TRBJ1-6 gives the whole variable domain DTAVSQTPKYLVTQMGNDKSIKCEQNLGHDTMYWYKQDSKKFLKIMFSYNNKELIINETVPNRFSPKSPDKAHLNLHINSLELGDSAVYFCASSLGTGGYNSPLHFGNGTRLTVT.

Regarding this clonotype: A clone one base away is much larger, so this may be a read error. The chain links TRBV30 to TRBJ2-1, with D hard to call. CDR3 size: 12 residues. Germline V gives CDR1 GTSNPN, CDR2 SVGIG (reference sequence). The V end was cut by 2 bases, the J end by 10 bases, with 12 bases between. CDR3: CAWSLLNSEQFF. The DNA of the CDR3 is TGTGCCTGGAGTCTCCTCAACTCCGAGCAGTTCTTC.

This clonotype was recorded many times. The J gene is TRBJ1-2, the V gene TRBV12-3 or TRBV12-4, with 8 bases that match TRBD1. The V and J ends lost 5 bases and 4 bases, in that order; junction bases with no gene match: 6. The CDR3 is 14 residues long. The CDR3 nucleotides are TGTGCCAGCAGTGGGACAGGTGACACCTATGGCTACACCTTC. Translating gives CASSGTGDTYGYTF.

This chain links TRBV3-1 with TRBJ1-6, with D hard to call. V gave up 5 bases and J gave up 7 bases, with 9 bases separating them. The CDR3 totals 13 residues. Germline V gives CDR1 LGHDT, CDR2 YNNKEL (reference sequence). The CDR3 bases are TGTGCCAGCAGCGGTGGCAGAAATTCACCCCTCCACTTT. Protein product: CASSGGRNSPLHF.

The chain combines TRBV10-3 with TRBJ2-3; D tentatively fits TRBD1 or TRBD2 (5 bases each). The CDR3 contains 16 residues. Trimming cost V 4 bases and J 0 bases, with 14 bases left between them. CDR1 and CDR2 (germline): ENHRY, SYGVKD. The CDR3: CAISGGATSSTDTQYF. DNA for the CDR3: TGTGCCATCAGTGGAGGGGCGACTTCTAGCACAGATACGCAGTATTTT.

This clonotype appeared many times. The chain links TRBV11-2 to TRBJ2-1, with 9 positions matching TRBD2. Germline CDR1 SGHAT, CDR2 FQNNGV. The CDR3 is 17 amino acids. V shed 5 bases, J shed 3 bases, and the junction held 11 bases outside the gene matches. CDR3 in DNA: TGTGCCAGCAGCCCCCCCTGGGGTAGCGGGAGCTACAATGAGCAGTTCTTC. It yields the protein CASSPPWGSGSYNEQFF.

There are many counts of this clonotype. The rearrangement joins TRBV3-1 to TRBJ2-1; the D is unclear. Trimming removed 3 bases at V and 2 bases at J, with 8 bases between. The length of the CDR3 is 14 residues. CDR1 is LGHDT and CDR2 is YNNKEL in the germline V gene (reference sequence). CDR3 coding DNA: TGTGCCAGCAGCCACCCCAGCCCCTACAATGAGCAGTTCTTC. It specifies CASSHPSPYNEQFF.

This clonotype was counted ten times or more. This chain joins TRBV7-8 and TRBJ2-7; TRBD2 matches 12 bases. After removal of 5 bases from V and 9 bases from J, the junction contained 11 bases not matched to a gene. This CDR3 contains 15 residues. Germline assignment: CDR1 SGHVS and CDR2 FQNEAQ. The CDR3 nucleotides read TGTGCCAGCAGCAAAAGTCGGCTAGCGGGGGGGCCGCAGTACTTC. Translation gives CASSKSRLAGGPQYF.

About this clonotype itself: At one boundary the junction diverges from the germline segment, which might be a read error. The chain uses TRBV2 and TRBJ2-3; 7 bases map to TRBD2. This CDR3 comprises 15 residues. Germline V CDR1 and CDR2: SNHLY, FYNNEI. The CDR3 loop reads CAISGPSGRTDTQYF. The CDR3 region has the DNA TGTGCCATCAGTGGGCCTAGCGGTCGAACAGATACGCAGTATTTT. The complete variable domain, with remaining parts taken from reference TRBV2 and TRBJ2-3, reads EPEVTQTPSHQVTQMGQEVILRCVPISNHLYFYWYRQILGQKVEFLVSFYNNEISEKSEIFDDQFSVERPDGSNFTLKIRSTKLEDSAMYFCAISGPSGRTDTQYFGPGTRLTVL.

This clonotype showed up just a few times. The J gene is TRBJ1-6, the V gene TRBV12-3 or TRBV12-4; tentatively, D is TRBD1 (6 bases). V shed 3 bases and J shed 7 bases, with 13 bases lying between them. The CDR3 has 15 amino acids. CDR3 DNA: TGTGCCAGCAGTTTCAGGGGATTTAGGAATTCACCCCTCCACTTT. Its protein product is CASSFRGFRNSPLHF.

This rearrangement joins TRBV28 to TRBJ2-1; tentative D call: TRBD1 (5 bases). This CDR3 is 15 amino acids long. Germline-derived CDR1 and CDR2 are MDHEN and SYDVKM. V lost 6 bases to trimming and J lost 10 bases, with 22 bases between them. The CDR3 sequence: CASSPPARVGREQFF. DNA of the CDR3: TGTGCCAGCAGCCCCCCGGCCCGAGTGGGGCGAGAGCAGTTCTTC.

This clonotype has ten or more counts. V and J are TRBV7-9 and TRBJ2-7, with D possibly matching TRBD1 (6 bases). Trimming cost V 4 bases and J 1 base, with 14 bases left between them. The germline V gene has CDR1 SEHNR and CDR2 FQNEAQ (reference sequence). There are 15 residues in the CDR3. The CDR3 sequence is CASSSKQGKSYEQYV. Written as DNA, the CDR3 is TGTGCCAGCAGCTCAAAGCAGGGGAAGTCCTACGAGCAGTACGTC.

This clonotype was observed at least ten times. This rearrangement joins TRBV28 to TRBJ1-2, with unresolved D. In germline, CDR1 is MDHEN, CDR2 SYDVKM. The V gene lost 6 bases and the J gene lost 2 bases, with 16 bases spanning the gap. The CDR3 extends over 15 amino acids. The CDR3 bases are TGTGCCAGCAGGGCAGCACTCGGATCAAACTATGGCTACACCTTC. Amino acid sequence: CASRAALGSNYGYTF.

The sample holds many counts of this clonotype. The chain joins TRBV12-3 or TRBV12-4 to TRBJ2-2; D unresolved. The CDR3 loop spans 13 amino acids. V was shortened by 3 bases and J by 4 bases, with 6 bases between the two germline ends. For the CDR3, the DNA is TGTGCCAGCAGTTTGGTCCCCACCGGGGAGCTGTTTTTT. Protein: CASSLVPTGELFF.

This clonotype was picked up many times. J is TRBJ1-1 and V is TRBV20-1; 7 bases agree with TRBD1. CDR3 length equals 14 residues. Trimming took 6 bases from V and 1 from J; bases not matched to a gene: 8. CDR1 is DFQATT, CDR2 SNEGSKA, per germline (reference sequence). Here the CDR3 reads CSAQTGTQNTEAFF. The CDR3 nucleotides read TGCAGTGCCCAGACAGGGACGCAGAACACTGAAGCTTTCTTT.

This clonotype was counted only a few times. The chain employs TRBV7-8 and TRBJ1-4, with unresolved D. The V end lost 5 bases, the J end lost 0 bases, and 10 bases lay between the germline ends. This CDR3 is 15 amino acids long. Looked up from germline, CDR1 is SGHVS and CDR2 is FQNEAQ. The CDR3 DNA reads as TGTGCCAGCAGCCCCCAAGTAGCAACTAATGAAAAACTGTTTTTT. This sequence encodes CASSPQVATNEKLFF. Filled out from reference TRBV7-8 and TRBJ1-4, the complete variable domain reads GAGVSQSPRYKVAKRGQDVALRCDPISGHVSLFWYQQALGQGPEFLTYFQNEAQLDKSGLPSDRFFAERPEGSVSTLKIQRTQQEDSAVYLCASSPQVATNEKLFFGSGTQLSVL.

This clonotype was seen a few times. The genes are TRBV15 and TRBJ1-2; D is undetermined. Deletions cut 4 bases from V and 2 bases from J, with 8 bases between. CDR1 and CDR2 from the germline V gene are LNHNV and YYDKDF (reference sequence). CDR3 length equals 13 residues. In DNA, the CDR3 is TGTGCCACCAGCAATGGCAACAACTATGGCTACACCTTC. It encodes CATSNGNNYGYTF.

This clonotype was detected ten times or more. The chain is built from TRBV2 and TRBJ1-1, with D possibly matching TRBD1 (5 bases). The CDR3 consists of 14 residues. Germline V CDR1 and CDR2: SNHLY, FYNNEI. The V end was cut by 8 bases, the J end by 1 base, with 14 bases between. CDR3 region: CASGRGRGNTEAFF. For the CDR3, the DNA is TGTGCCAGCGGCCGGGGCCGGGGGAACACTGAAGCTTTCTTT.

This clonotype was seen more than once but under ten times. V is TRBV11-3 and J is TRBJ2-1; no clear D gene. Trimming pared 6 bases from V and 4 bases from J, leaving 28 bases between. Looked up from germline, CDR1 is SGHNT and CDR2 is YENEEA. CDR3 length: 19 amino acids. CDR3 sequence: CASSPTEVDEISRYNEQFF. CDR3 sequence (DNA): TGTGCCAGCAGTCCCACTGAGGTAGACGAGATATCTAGATACAATGAGCAGTTCTTC. The full variable domain, its missing parts supplied by reference TRBV11-3 and TRBJ2-1, is EAGVVQSPRYKIIEKKQPVAFWCNPISGHNTLYWYLQNLGQGPELLIRYENEEAVDDSQLPKDRFSAERLKGVDSTLKIQPAELGDSAVYLCASSPTEVDEISRYNEQFFGPGTRLTVL.